This section outlines one TCR beta chain sequence together with its context. The data were taken from a study of cytotoxic CD8 clonotypes in ibrutinib-treated CLL. CDR1 and CDR2 (germline): MNHEY, SVGAGI. This CDR3 has 13 residues. Trimming pared 0 bases from V and 7 bases from J, leaving 7 bases between. Repertoires were generated with immunoSEQ multiplex PCR, while TCRdb's copy carries only in-frame clones and drops some. This table holds fewer than 150,000 clones, approximately 81% found once. Material: PBMCs, obtained after 24 months of ibrutinib treatment. The V call is TRBV6-5, the J call TRBJ1-3; D call uncertain. This receptor was identified in a human donor with chronic lymphocytic leukemia. The CDR3 sequence: CASSYSRSNTIYF. For the CDR3, the DNA is TGTGCCAGCAGTTACTCTCGGAGCAACACCATATATTTT.